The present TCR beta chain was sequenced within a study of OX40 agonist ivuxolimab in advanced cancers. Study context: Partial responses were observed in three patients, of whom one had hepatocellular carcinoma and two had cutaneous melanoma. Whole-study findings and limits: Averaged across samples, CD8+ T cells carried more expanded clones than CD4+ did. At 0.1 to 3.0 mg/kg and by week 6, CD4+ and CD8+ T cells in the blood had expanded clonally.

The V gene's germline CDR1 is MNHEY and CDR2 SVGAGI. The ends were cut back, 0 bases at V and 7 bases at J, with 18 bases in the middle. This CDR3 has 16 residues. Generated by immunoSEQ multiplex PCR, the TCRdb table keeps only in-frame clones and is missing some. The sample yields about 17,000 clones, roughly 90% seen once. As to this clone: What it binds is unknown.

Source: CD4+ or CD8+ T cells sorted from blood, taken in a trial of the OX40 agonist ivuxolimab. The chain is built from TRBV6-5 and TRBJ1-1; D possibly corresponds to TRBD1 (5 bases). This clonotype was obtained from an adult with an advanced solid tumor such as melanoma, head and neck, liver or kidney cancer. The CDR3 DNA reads TGTGCCAGCAGTTACTCGCGAACAGGTCTGGTGATTGAAGCTTTCTTT. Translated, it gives CASSYSRTGLVIEAFF.